The 9 T cell receptor beta chains presented below share a single source sample, sequenced in a study of OX40 agonist ivuxolimab in advanced cancers. The assay was immunoSEQ multiplex PCR, and TCRdb's table has in-frame clones only and misses some. In the table there are more than 55,000 clones, approximately 79% of which are singletons. Sequences were derived from CD4+ or CD8+ T cells sorted from blood, sampled in a trial of the OX40 agonist ivuxolimab. The receptor set was obtained from an adult with an advanced solid tumor such as melanoma, head and neck, liver or kidney cancer.

The chain links TRBV10-3 to TRBJ1-4, with 7 bases fitting TRBD1. J was trimmed by 0 bases and V by 7 bases; bases with no gene match: 11. Germline V lookup: CDR1 ENHRY, CDR2 SYGVKD. The CDR3 totals 17 residues. Here the CDR3 reads CAIKRQGSRATNEKLFF. The CDR3 DNA sequence: TGTGCCATCAAGCGACAGGGAAGCCGTGCAACTAATGAAAAACTGTTTTTT.

This clone was recorded a few times. This chain links TRBV7-6 with TRBJ1-5; possibly TRBD1 for D (5 bases). V lost 1 base and J lost 4, with 11 bases in between. Germline V gene lookup returns CDR1 SGHVS and CDR2 FNYEAQ. This CDR3 spans 15 amino acids. The CDR3 DNA reads TGTGCCAGCAGCTTAGTGCCAGGGACTAATCAGCCCCAGCATTTT. Translating it yields CASSLVPGTNQPQHF.

The rearrangement uses TRBV27 and TRBJ1-1, with TRBD1 matching 10 bases. This CDR3 has 16 residues. Germline lookup yields CDR1 MNHEY and CDR2 SMNVEV (reference sequence). Trimming cost V 6 bases and J 6 bases; bases outside gene matches: 13. The CDR3 nucleotides are TGTGCCAGCAGGACTCTCATAGGACAGGGGGTATCTGAAGCTTTCTTT. Translated: CASRTLIGQGVSEAFF.

The chain is built from TRBV7-8 and TRBJ2-7, with D possibly TRBD1 on 6 matching bases. The germline V gene has CDR1 SGHVS and CDR2 FQNEAQ. The CDR3 consists of 17 residues. Trimming cost V 8 bases and J 2 bases, with 25 bases left between them. CDR3 nucleotide sequence: TGTGCCAGCGTTCTTTGGCCTCAAACAGGGTTAACCTACGAGCAGTACTTC. Translating gives CASVLWPQTGLTYEQYF.

The CDR3 is CASSYGIAGNNEQFF. CDR3 nucleotide sequence: TGTGCCAGCAGTTACGGGATAGCGGGGAACAATGAGCAGTTCTTC. The rearrangement joins TRBV6-5 to TRBJ2-1, with 8 bases lining up with TRBD2. The J segment lost 5 bases and the V segment lost 2 bases, leaving 5 bases of the junction unmatched. The germline gives CDR1 MNHEY, CDR2 SVGAGI. The CDR3 contains 15 residues.

The CDR3 region has the DNA TGTGCCAGCAGCTCCTCCGGGACAGCCCCCTACGAGCAGTACTTC. It codes for CASSSSGTAPYEQYF. The chain recombines TRBV7-3 with TRBJ2-7, with 7 bases identical to TRBD1. Trimming took 4 bases from V and 2 from J; bases not matched to a gene: 8. Germline V gives CDR1 SGHTA, CDR2 FQGTGA. This CDR3 is 15 amino acids long.

This chain links TRBV7-3 with TRBJ2-3; 9 positions agree with TRBD2. CDR1 SGHTA and CDR2 FQGTGA come from the germline V gene. The CDR3 contains 16 residues. Trimming cost V 1 base and J 4 bases; bases outside gene matches: 6. The CDR3 loop is CASSLNPRGGSDTQYF. CDR3 DNA sequence: TGTGCCAGCAGCTTAAATCCGCGGGGGGGCTCAGATACGCAGTATTTT.

The chain combines TRBV6-6 with TRBJ1-1; D remains unclear. Trimming removed 6 bases at V and 0 bases at J, with 8 bases between. Germline loops: CDR1 MNHNY, CDR2 SVGAGI (reference sequence). CDR3 length: 13 residues. CDR3: CASRGSMNTEAFF. CDR3 coding DNA: TGTGCCAGCAGGGGTTCGATGAACACTGAAGCTTTCTTT.

The CDR3 protein is CASTPQQGASTEAFF. The CDR3 nucleotides read TGTGCCAGCACCCCACAACAGGGGGCGAGTACTGAAGCTTTCTTT. V gene TRBV18 combines with J gene TRBJ1-1; 9 bases fit TRBD1. CDR3 length: 15 amino acids. The ends lost 8 bases at V and 5 bases at J; junction bases unmatched: 12. Germline loops: CDR1 KGHSH, CDR2 LQKENI.